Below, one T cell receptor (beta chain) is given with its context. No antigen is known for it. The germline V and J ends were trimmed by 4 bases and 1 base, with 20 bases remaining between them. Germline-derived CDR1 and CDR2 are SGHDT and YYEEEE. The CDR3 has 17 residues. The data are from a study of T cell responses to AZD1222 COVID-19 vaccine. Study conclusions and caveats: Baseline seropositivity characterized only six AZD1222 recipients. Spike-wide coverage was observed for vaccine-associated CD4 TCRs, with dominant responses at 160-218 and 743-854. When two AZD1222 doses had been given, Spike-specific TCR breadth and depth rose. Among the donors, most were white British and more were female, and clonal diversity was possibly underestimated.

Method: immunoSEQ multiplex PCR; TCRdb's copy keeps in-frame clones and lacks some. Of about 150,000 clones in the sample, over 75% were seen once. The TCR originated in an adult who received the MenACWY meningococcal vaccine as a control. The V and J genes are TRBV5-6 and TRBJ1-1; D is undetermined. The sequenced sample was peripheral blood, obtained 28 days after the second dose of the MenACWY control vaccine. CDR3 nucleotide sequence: TGTGCCAGCAGCGTTGGGTTACAAAAGCTTCCGAACACTGAAGCTTTCTTT. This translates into CASSVGLQKLPNTEAFF. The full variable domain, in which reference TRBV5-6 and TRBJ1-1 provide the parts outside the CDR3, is DAGVTQSPTHLIKTRGQQVTLRCSPKSGHDTVSWYQQALGQGPQFIFQYYEEEERQRGNFPDRFSGHQFPNYSSELNVNALLLGDSALYLCASSVGLQKLPNTEAFFGQGTRLTVV.